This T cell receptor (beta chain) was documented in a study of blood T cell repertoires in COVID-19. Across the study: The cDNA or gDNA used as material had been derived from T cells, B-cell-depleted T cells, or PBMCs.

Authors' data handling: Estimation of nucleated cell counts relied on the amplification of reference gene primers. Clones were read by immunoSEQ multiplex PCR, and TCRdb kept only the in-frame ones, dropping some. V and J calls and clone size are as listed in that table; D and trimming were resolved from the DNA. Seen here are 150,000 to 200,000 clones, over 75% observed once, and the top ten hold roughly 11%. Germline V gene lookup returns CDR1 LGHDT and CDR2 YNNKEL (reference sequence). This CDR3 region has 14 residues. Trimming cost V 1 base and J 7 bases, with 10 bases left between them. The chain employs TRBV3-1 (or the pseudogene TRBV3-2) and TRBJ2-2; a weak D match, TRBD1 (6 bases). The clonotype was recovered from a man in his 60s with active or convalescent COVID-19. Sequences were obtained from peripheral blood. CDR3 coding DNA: TGTGCCAGCAGCCAAGTTCAGGGGATCGGGGAGCTGTTTTTT. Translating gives CASSQVQGIGELFF.